The rows below give T cell receptor beta chains drawn from one sample of a study of blood T cells in healthy people across ages. In TCRdb, the 5' RACE reads were re-called with MiXCR into one record per CDR3 protein. Counted here are fewer than 800,000 distinct CDR3 sequences, around 49% occurring once; the ten biggest clones make up 25% to 35%. Sequencing used blood. Receptor source: a woman in her sixties or seventies in good health. Each CDR3 is given with its conserved first and last residue. The D gene is left open where the match is weak. The listing skips clone size in some rows; elsewhere it reads once, few, many or a size class.

TGTGCCAGCAGCTCGATTGCGGGGACTGAAGCTTTCTTT	CASSSIAGTEAFF	-	-	TRBV5-5	TRBJ1-1
TGCAGTGCTAGAGATTGGCGGGGCTCGGCCTACGAGCAGTACTTC	CSARDWRGSAYEQYF	-	-	TRBV20-1	TRBJ2-7
TGTGCCAGCAGTCCCGACGGGTCGTTAGGAGCCACGCAGTATTTT	CASSPDGSLGATQYF	-	-	TRBV12-3/TRBV12-4	TRBJ2-3
TGCAGCGTTTGGCGGATCACCGGGACGGACTATGGCTACACCTTC	CSVWRITGTDYGYTF	-	-	TRBV29-1	TRBJ1-2
TGCAGTGCCTGGCGGGCGAGTAACTATGGCTACACCTTC	CSAWRASNYGYTF	-	-	TRBV20-1	TRBJ1-2
TGTGCCAGCAGTTTGACGTTGAGCTCTGGGGCCAACGTCCCGACTTTC	CASSLTLSSGANVPTF	-	-	TRBV28	TRBJ2-6
TGTGCCAGCAGTCCCTCCTCTAGCGGGGGATACAGTGAGCAGTTCTTC	CASSPSSSGGYSEQFF	TRBD2	-	TRBV28	TRBJ2-1
TGCGCCAGCAGCTTGGACGGCGGGAGGCTGGTAGAGACCCAGTACTTC	CASSLDGGRLVETQYF	TRBD2	few	TRBV5-1	TRBJ2-5
TGTGCCAGCAGAGTTGGACTGCTTGGCTACACCTTC	CASRVGLLGYTF	-	-	TRBV28	TRBJ1-2
TGCGCCAGCAGCCAAGATGGACAGGGCAAACATTCACCCCTCCACTTT	CASSQDGQGKHSPLHF	TRBD1	-	TRBV4-3	TRBJ1-6
TGCGCCAGCAGCCCCGGTAGCTTCAGGGCCAACGCCCTGACTTTC	CASSPGSFRANALTF	-	-	TRBV5-1	TRBJ2-6
TGTGCCACCAGCAGAGGCGGGACAGGGAGAAACACTGAAGCTTTCTTT	CATSRGGTGRNTEAFF	TRBD1	-	TRBV15	TRBJ1-1
TGCGCCAGCAGCCAAGAGTTTTTCCGAAGGGGGAGTTACAATGAGCAGTTCTTC	CASSQEFFRRGSYNEQFF	-	-	TRBV4-3	TRBJ2-1
TGCGCCAGCAGCCAAGGTGGTGACTCCTACAATGAGCAGTACTTC	CASSQGGDSYNEQYF	-	-	TRBV4-3	TRBJ2-7
TGTGCCAGCAGCTTAGGGAGGGCCGGTGCAGATACGCAGTATTTT	CASSLGRAGADTQYF	-	few	TRBV7-9	TRBJ2-3
TGTGCCAGCAGCCAACAGGGGGTGCGGAGGAATGAAAAACTGTTTTTT	CASSQQGVRRNEKLFF	TRBD1	-	TRBV7-2	TRBJ1-4
TGTGCCAGCAGCCAAGTCCCCAGCGGGAGAAACACCGGGGAGCTGTTTTTT	CASSQVPSGRNTGELFF	TRBD2	-	TRBV4-2	TRBJ2-2
TGCAGCGTTGACAAACACACCGGGTCGAACACTGAAGCTTTCTTT	CSVDKHTGSNTEAFF	-	-	TRBV29-1	TRBJ1-1
TGTGCCAGCAGCCTCTCCGCTGGGGCCAACGTCCTGACTTTC	CASSLSAGANVLTF	-	many	TRBV6-2/TRBV6-3	TRBJ2-6
TGTGCCTGGAGTGGAGGGACTAGTAGGGGGTTTGCAGATACGCAGTATTTT	CAWSGGTSRGFADTQYF	TRBD2	few	TRBV30	TRBJ2-3
TGTGCCAGCAGCGGGGGACAGCTACCTAGCACAGATACGCAGTATTTT	CASSGGQLPSTDTQYF	TRBD1	few	TRBV9	TRBJ2-3
TGTGCCATCAAAGCGGGTAGCTCTGGGGCCAACGTCCTGACTTTC	CAIKAGSSGANVLTF	-	-	TRBV10-3	TRBJ2-6
TGTGCCAGCAGCTTAGAGCGGGTGCGTGAGACCCAGTACTTC	CASSLERVRETQYF	-	few	TRBV7-9	TRBJ2-5
TGCAGTGCTAGAGAACCGGGGCGGTATGGCTACACCTTC	CSAREPGRYGYTF	-	-	TRBV20-1	TRBJ1-2
TGTGCCACCGGGACTAGCGGTACCGGGGAGCTGTTTTTT	CATGTSGTGELFF	TRBD2	-	TRBV24-1	TRBJ2-2
TGCAGTGGTGACAGCTTCTCCTACGAGCAGTACTTC	CSGDSFSYEQYF	-	few	TRBV20-1	TRBJ2-7
TGTGCCAGCAGCCACAGTCTAGCGGGAGGGCCGATCTACGAGCAGTACTTC	CASSHSLAGGPIYEQYF	TRBD2	-	TRBV3-1	TRBJ2-7
TGTGCCAGCAGCCGTGGGACAGGGGGTTCCTACGAGCAGTACTTC	CASSRGTGGSYEQYF	TRBD1	-	TRBV7-2	TRBJ2-7
TGTGCCAGCAGCCAAGCGTACCTACTCAGCGGGCCTAACTACAATGAGCAGTACTTC	CASSQAYLLSGPNYNEQYF	-	once	TRBV14	TRBJ2-5
TGTGCCAGCAGCCGAGGACAGTCCTACAATGAGCAGTTCTTC	CASSRGQSYNEQFF	-	-	TRBV7-2	TRBJ2-1
TGTGCCAGCGCAAAGCTTCACGAGCAGTACTTC	CASAKLHEQYF	-	-	TRBV6-5	TRBJ2-7
TGTGCCAGCAGCCCACAAGGGCGGGAGACGAAAGAGACCCAGTACTTC	CASSPQGRETKETQYF	TRBD2	few	TRBV3-1	TRBJ2-5
TGCAGTGCTAGATACAGCGGGAGAAAGGAAGAGACCCAGTACTTC	CSARYSGRKEETQYF	TRBD2	once	TRBV20-1	TRBJ2-5
TGCAGTGCTCACTACGGACGGGCGGCGGAGACCCAGTACTTC	CSAHYGRAAETQYF	-	-	TRBV20-1	TRBJ2-5
TGTGCCAGCAGCCTTCCCGGGGCCACGCCATTCTACGAGCAGTACTTC	CASSLPGATPFYEQYF	-	-	TRBV3-1	TRBJ2-7
TGTGCCAGCAGTTACTCGCGGCTAGCGGGGAGCACAGATACGCAGTATTTT	CASSYSRLAGSTDTQYF	TRBD2	-	TRBV6-5	TRBJ2-3
TGTGCCAGCAGTGAATTTCGCCCTAGCGGAAAATACAATGAGCAGTTCTTC	CASSEFRPSGKYNEQFF	TRBD2	-	TRBV25-1	TRBJ2-1
TGTGCCAGCAGTTACAGGGGTGGAGCGGAAAAACTGTTTTTT	CASSYRGGAEKLFF	-	-	TRBV6-5	TRBJ1-4
TGCAGTGGGGGACTAGCGGGACCTAATGAGCAGTTCTTC	CSGGLAGPNEQFF	TRBD2	-	TRBV20-1	TRBJ2-1
TGCGCCAGCAGCTTAAACCCGGGACAGGGTAAATACGAGCAGTACTTC	CASSLNPGQGKYEQYF	TRBD1	-	TRBV5-1	TRBJ2-7
TGTGCCATCAGTGATCTTCTAGCGGGTAACAATGAGCAGTTCTTC	CAISDLLAGNNEQFF	TRBD2	once	TRBV10-3	TRBJ2-1
TGTGCCAGCAGCCTAAACCCCGAGATAAACAATGGGCAGTTCTTC	CASSLNPEINNGQFF	-	-	TRBV7-9	TRBJ2-1
TGTGCCAGCAGTGACCCGGGGACAGGCAACGAGCAGTACTTC	CASSDPGTGNEQYF	TRBD1	-	TRBV6-2/TRBV6-3	TRBJ2-7
TGCGCCAGCAGTTTAAGCTCGCTATTCACAGATACGCAGTATTTT	CASSLSSLFTDTQYF	-	few	TRBV5-1	TRBJ2-3
TGTGCCAGCAGTAAGGACCGGCGAAACATTCAGTACTTC	CASSKDRRNIQYF	-	few	TRBV12-3/TRBV12-4	TRBJ2-4
TGCAGCGCCGGGACCCTTATTACAGATACGCAGTATTTT	CSAGTLITDTQYF	-	-	TRBV29-1	TRBJ2-3
TGTGCCAGCTCACCACCCAGCTACAATGAGCAGTACTTC	CASSPPSYNEQYF	-	once	TRBV18	TRBJ2-5
TGTGCCAGCAGCTTAAGGGGCGGGAGGGCCGTTGATGAGCAGTTCTTC	CASSLRGGRAVDEQFF	TRBD2	-	TRBV7-3	TRBJ2-1
TGCAGCGTCCCCCAGGCGGGGAGAGTTGGCTACACCTTC	CSVPQAGRVGYTF	-	-	TRBV29-1	TRBJ1-2
TGTGCCAGCAGCCGAAGACTAGCGGGGAAAACCGGGGAGCTGTTTTTT	CASSRRLAGKTGELFF	TRBD2	-	TRBV7-2	TRBJ2-2
TGTGCCAGCAGTTTACGCGGTTACGAGCAGTACTTC	CASSLRGYEQYF	-	many	TRBV28	TRBJ2-7
TGCAGTGCCCTACCTTGGAGGAACTACGAGCAGTACTTC	CSALPWRNYEQYF	-	-	TRBV20-1	TRBJ2-7
TGTGCCAGCAGCCCGGGACTAGCGGGGTACACCGGGGAGCTGTTTTTT	CASSPGLAGYTGELFF	TRBD2	few	TRBV3-1	TRBJ2-2
TGTGCCAGCAGCGCCTACAGGGGGGGCGCTGGGGCCAACGTCCTGACTTTC	CASSAYRGGAGANVLTF	-	-	TRBV9	TRBJ2-6
TGCGCCAGCAGCTTGGGACAGGGGTCGTCAGATACGCAGTATTTT	CASSLGQGSSDTQYF	TRBD1	once	TRBV5-1	TRBJ2-3
TGTGCCAGCAGTTTAGAACAGGGTCTAGAGACCCAGTACTTC	CASSLEQGLETQYF	-	-	TRBV12-3/TRBV12-4	TRBJ2-5
TGTGCCAGCTCACCCGCCGGGACCTACAATCAGCCCCAGCATTTT	CASSPAGTYNQPQHF	-	-	TRBV18	TRBJ1-5
TGTGCCAGCAGCCAAGAACGGGAGAGTGGCTACACCTTC	CASSQERESGYTF	-	-	TRBV3-1	TRBJ1-2
TGCAGTGCAACAAAGGGACATCAGCCCCAGCATTTT	CSATKGHQPQHF	-	few	TRBV20-1	TRBJ1-5
TGTGCCAGCAGCTGGGGACCAGACAATGAGCAGTTCTTC	CASSWGPDNEQFF	-	few	TRBV7-2	TRBJ2-1